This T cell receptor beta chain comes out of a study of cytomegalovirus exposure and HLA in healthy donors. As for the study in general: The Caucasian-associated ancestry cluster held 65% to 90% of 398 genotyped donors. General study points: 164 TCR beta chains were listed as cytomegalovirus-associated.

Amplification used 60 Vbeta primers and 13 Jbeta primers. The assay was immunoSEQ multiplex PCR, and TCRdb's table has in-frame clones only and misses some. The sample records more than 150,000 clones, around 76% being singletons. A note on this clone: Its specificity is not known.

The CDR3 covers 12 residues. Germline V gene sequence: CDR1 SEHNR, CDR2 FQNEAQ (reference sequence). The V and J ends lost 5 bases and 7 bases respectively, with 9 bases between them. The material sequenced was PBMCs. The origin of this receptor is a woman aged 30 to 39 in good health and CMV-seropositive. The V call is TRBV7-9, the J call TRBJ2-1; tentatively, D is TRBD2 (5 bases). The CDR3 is CASSVLANEQFF. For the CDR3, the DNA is TGTGCCAGCAGCGTCCTAGCAAATGAGCAGTTCTTC.